Each of the 6 T cell receptor beta chains below was sequenced from the same sample in a study of blood T cell repertoires in COVID-19 (dated by TCRdb to the early 2020s). The library was generated by the immunoSEQ multiplex PCR assay. TCRdb obtained this table from immuneACCESS and retained in-frame rearrangements with V and J assigned. These tables miss some clones; where compared with another copy, unresolved V genes account for less than half of the shortfall, and the remainder is unexplained. Here the sample has 130,000 to 150,000 clones; more than 75% occur a single time. Jointly, the top ten make up over 2.5% of the sample. Sequenced material: peripheral blood. Receptors were obtained from a human donor with acute or convalescent COVID-19. The donor label of this sample is uncertain.

This clone appeared a single time. The chain couples TRBV4-3 to TRBJ1-6, with D possibly TRBD1 on 6 matching bases. Germline CDR1 LGHNA, CDR2 YSLEER. The CDR3 has 19 amino acids. Between the trimmed V and J ends, which lost 0 bases and 2 bases, there was a span of 17 bases. The CDR3 spells CASSQELAGVGPYNSPLHF. CDR3 DNA: TGCGCCAGCAGCCAAGAATTGGCAGGGGTCGGCCCCTATAATTCACCCCTCCACTTT.

CDR3 loop: CASSPYDSSSGNTIYF. The CDR3 nucleotides are TGTGCCAGCTCACCTTATGACAGTAGCTCTGGAAACACCATATATTTT. This chain connects TRBV18 to TRBJ1-3, with a weak D call TRBD1 (5 bases). CDR1 KGHSH and CDR2 LQKENI come from the germline V gene. V lost 3 bases and J 0 bases, leaving 12 bases between the germline ends. The CDR3 is made up of 16 amino acids.

The genes are TRBV6-2 or TRBV6-3 and TRBJ2-1; perhaps TRBD2 as D (5 bases). This CDR3 has 14 amino acids. Germline CDR1 and CDR2: MNHEY and SVGEGT. The V and J ends lost 2 bases and 8 bases respectively, with 13 bases between them. The CDR3 region has the DNA TGTGCCAGCAGTTACGGTACTAGAGGCGATGAGCAGTTCTTC. As protein: CASSYGTRGDEQFF.

This chain uses TRBV25-1 with TRBJ1-1; D is possibly TRBD1 (6 bases). The CDR3 is made up of 13 amino acids. V was shortened by 5 bases and J by 4 bases, with 11 bases between the two germline ends. Germline lookup yields CDR1 MGHDK and CDR2 SYGVNS. The CDR3 DNA sequence: TGTGCCAGCAGTAAGACAGGAACCACTGAAGCTTTCTTT. Translation: CASSKTGTTEAFF.

The chain has TRBV7-9 and TRBJ2-1; 11 nucleotides agree with TRBD2. The junction had 4 bases not matched to a gene; V was cut back by 3 bases and J by 6 bases. CDR1 is SEHNR, CDR2 FQNEAQ, per germline (reference sequence). This CDR3 comprises 15 residues. The DNA of the CDR3 is TGTGCCAGCAGCTTTAGCGGGAGGGCCGGCAATGAGCAGTTCTTC. It translates to CASSFSGRAGNEQFF.

V and J are TRBV7-8 and TRBJ2-7, with 7 bases identical to TRBD2. The germline V gene encodes CDR1 SGHVS and CDR2 FQNEAQ. CDR3 length: 14 amino acids. V shed 5 bases, J shed 1 base, and the junction held 5 bases outside the gene matches. CDR3: CASSVGGRSYEQYV. DNA for the CDR3: TGTGCCAGCAGCGTGGGCGGGAGATCCTACGAGCAGTACGTC.